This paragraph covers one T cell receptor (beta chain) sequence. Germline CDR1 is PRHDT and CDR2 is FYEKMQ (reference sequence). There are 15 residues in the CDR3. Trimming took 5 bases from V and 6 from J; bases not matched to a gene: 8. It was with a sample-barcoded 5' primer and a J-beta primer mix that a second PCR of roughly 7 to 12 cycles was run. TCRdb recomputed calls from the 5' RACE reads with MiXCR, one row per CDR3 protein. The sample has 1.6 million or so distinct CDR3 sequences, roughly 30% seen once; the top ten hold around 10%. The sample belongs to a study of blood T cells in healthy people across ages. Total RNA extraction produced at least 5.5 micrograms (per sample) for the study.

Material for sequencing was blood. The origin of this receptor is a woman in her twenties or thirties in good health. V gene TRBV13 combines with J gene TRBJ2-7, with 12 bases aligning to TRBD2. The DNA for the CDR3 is TGTGCCAGCAGCCGGACTAGCGGGACCAGGAGCGAGCAGTACTTC. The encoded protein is CASSRTSGTRSEQYF.